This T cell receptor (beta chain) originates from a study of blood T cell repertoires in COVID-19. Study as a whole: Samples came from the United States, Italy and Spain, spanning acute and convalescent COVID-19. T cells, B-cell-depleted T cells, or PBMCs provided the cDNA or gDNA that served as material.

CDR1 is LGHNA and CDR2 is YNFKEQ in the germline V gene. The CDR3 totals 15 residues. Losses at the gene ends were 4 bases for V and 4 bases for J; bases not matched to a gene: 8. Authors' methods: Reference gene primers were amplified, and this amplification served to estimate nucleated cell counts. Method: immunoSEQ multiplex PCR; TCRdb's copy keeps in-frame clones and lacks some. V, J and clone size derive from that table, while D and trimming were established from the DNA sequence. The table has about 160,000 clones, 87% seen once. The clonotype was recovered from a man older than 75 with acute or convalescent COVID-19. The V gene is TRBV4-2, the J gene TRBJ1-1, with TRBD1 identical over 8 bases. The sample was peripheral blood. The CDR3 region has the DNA TGTGCCAGCAGCCGAACCGACAGGGGTGGCACTGAAGCTTTCTTT. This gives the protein CASSRTDRGGTEAFF.